Here is one T cell receptor beta chain with its context. The specificity of this receptor is unknown. No per-base quality is available; no much larger clone lies one base away. Genomic DNA was extracted from sorted cells for sequencing of the TCRbeta CDR3 region. The immunoSEQ Assay was used for sequencing of TCRbeta CDR3 regions. The table comes from immuneACCESS by way of TCRdb, which keeps in-frame sequences with V and J called. Part of the clones is missing from these tables; in studies checked, under half for an unresolved V gene and the rest for unknown reasons. This sample has around 150,000 clones in its table, and around 93% of those were observed once. Of the sample, 1% is held by the ten largest clones. The sample is drawn from a study of OX40 agonist ivuxolimab in advanced cancers. A note on the overall study: Ivuxolimab was an agonistic, fully human IgG2 monoclonal antibody directed against OX40 (CD134), a costimulatory receptor. Intravenous ivuxolimab was administered to patients every 2 weeks at six dose levels: 0.01, 0.1, 0.3, 1.5, 3 and 10 mg/kg. Among the roughly 52 dose-escalation patients, 19 had hepatocellular carcinoma, 15 or so melanoma, 9 renal cell carcinoma and 9 head and neck cancer. The dose-escalation cohort was around 83% male with a mean age of about 54 years, ranging from roughly 23 to 79. Patients were allowed to have had prior anti-PD-1, anti-PD-L1 or anti-CTLA-4 therapy, and more than 30% of the dose-escalation patients had previously received checkpoint inhibitors. Partial responses occurred in three dose-escalation patients, of whom one had hepatocellular carcinoma and two had cutaneous melanoma. The point of sequencing TCRbeta in the periphery was to test whether ivuxolimab changed TCR sequence diversity and drove clonal T-cell expansion. The paper covers the monotherapy dose-escalation part of the phase I ivuxolimab trial, which included N ≈ 52 patients. Paper-wide results and their limitations: Which antigens the clonally expanded peripheral T cells were specific for was not determined. After ivuxolimab, more expanded clones were found on average in CD8+ T cells than in CD4+ T cells. At doses from 0.1 to 3.0 mg/kg, clonal expansion was seen in both CD4+ and CD8+ blood T cells between baseline and week 6. In the 0.1-3.0 mg/kg groups, partial responders had among the lowest normalized peripheral clonal expansion, particularly in CD8+ T cells. Low levels of normalized T-cell clonal expansion were also seen in some patients who did not respond.

As encoded in the germline V gene, CDR1 is SGHTA while CDR2 is FQGNSA. The CDR3 holds 16 amino acids from the cysteine to the phenylalanine. The only DNA kept is the CDR3, 48 bases in frame from the first base. The junction shows trimming of 5 bases on V and 2 bases on J, plus 16 bases between the germline ends. The trial excluded patients who had a history of autoimmune disease or were on systemic immunosuppression. Peripheral blood for TCR sequencing was collected from all dose cohorts at baseline, on cycle 4 day 1, and on cycle 7 day 1. The samples were drawn from a first-in-human, open-label, multicenter phase I dose-escalation trial of ivuxolimab. Adults with locally advanced or metastatic head and neck squamous cell, hepatocellular, melanoma or renal cell carcinoma were enrolled in the trial. Before TCR sequencing, CD4+ and CD8+ T cells were separately sorted from peripheral blood.

The source is an adult with an advanced solid tumor such as melanoma, head and neck, liver or kidney cancer. The sample here was CD4+ or CD8+ T cells sorted from blood, taken in a trial of the OX40 agonist ivuxolimab. The V gene is TRBV7-2 and the J gene is TRBJ1-5; TRBD1 is a possible D gene, resting on 6 matching bases. CDR3 reads: CASSLTGSPGNQPQHF. In nucleotides, the sequence is TGTGCCAGCAGCCTAACAGGGTCCCCCGGCAATCAGCCCCAGCATTTT.